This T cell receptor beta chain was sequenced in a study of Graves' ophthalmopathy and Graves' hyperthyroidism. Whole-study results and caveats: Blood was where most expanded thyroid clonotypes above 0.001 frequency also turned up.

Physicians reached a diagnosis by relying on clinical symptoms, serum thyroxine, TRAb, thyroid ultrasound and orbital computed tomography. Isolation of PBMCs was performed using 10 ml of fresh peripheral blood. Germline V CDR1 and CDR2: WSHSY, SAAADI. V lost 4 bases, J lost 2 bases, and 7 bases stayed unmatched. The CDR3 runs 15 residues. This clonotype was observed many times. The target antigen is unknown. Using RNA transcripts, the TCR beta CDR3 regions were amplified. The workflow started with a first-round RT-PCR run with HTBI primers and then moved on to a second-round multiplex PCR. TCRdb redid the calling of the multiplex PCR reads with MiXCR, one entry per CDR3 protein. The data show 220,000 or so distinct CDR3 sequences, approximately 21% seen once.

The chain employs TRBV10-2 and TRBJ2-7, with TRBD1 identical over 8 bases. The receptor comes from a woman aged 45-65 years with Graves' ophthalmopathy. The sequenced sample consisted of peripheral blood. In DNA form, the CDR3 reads TGCGCCAGCAGTGGGGGACAGGTGAGAACCTACGAGCAGTACTTC. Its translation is CASSGGQVRTYEQYF.